A selection of T cell receptor beta chains follows, all from one sample in a study of CD8 T cells in ankylosing spondylitis. TCRdb ran MiXCR on the 5' RACE reads and lists one entry per CDR3 protein. This table has around 22,000 distinct CDR3 sequences, 10% to 15% appearing once. Specimen: blood. The receptor source for this set is a male donor with ankylosing spondylitis or in good health (not recorded which). Both conserved end residues are part of each CDR3. A D gene is named only where the DNA matches it firmly. Rows may omit the clone size; those that give it use once, few, many or a size class.

J	D	V	size	DNA	CDR3
TRBJ2-7	TRBD2	TRBV6-1	many	TGTGCCAGCAGTGTTGAGGCGGGAGGACCCTACGAGCAGTACTTC	CASSVEAGGPYEQYF
TRBJ1-1	TRBD1	TRBV7-9	.	TGTGCCAGCAGCTTAAGGACAGGCTCGAACACTGAAGCTTTCTTT	CASSLRTGSNTEAFF
TRBJ1-1	.	TRBV27	many	TGTGCCAGCAGTTTGGTCCCGAACACTGAAGCTTTCTTT	CASSLVPNTEAFF
TRBJ2-5	.	TRBV3-1	few	TGTGCCAGCAGCGTTCAGGGTTGGGAGACCCAGTACTTC	CASSVQGWETQYF
TRBJ2-1	.	TRBV11-2	many	TGTGCCAGCAGCTTTCCGGCGGAGGACGATGAGCAGTTCTTC	CASSFPAEDDEQFF
TRBJ2-3	TRBD2	TRBV5-1	many	TGCGCCAGCAGCTCAGCGGGAATCGGCTCAGATACGCAGTATTTT	CASSSAGIGSDTQYF
TRBJ2-3	TRBD2	TRBV20-1	many	TGCAGTGCTAGAGATCCCCTCCGAGCTAGCGGGAGAGTCGCAGATACGCAGTATTTT	CSARDPLRASGRVADTQYF
TRBJ1-5	.	TRBV19	many	TGTGCCAGTAGTGGCGGACTCACTGGACAGCCCCAGCATTTT	CASSGGLTGQPQHF
TRBJ1-2	.	TRBV5-1	.	TGCGCCAGCAGCTTGGATATACAGGGAGCCGCTGGCTACACCTTC	CASSLDIQGAAGYTF
TRBJ1-4	TRBD1	TRBV5-1	many	TGCGCCAGCAGCTTCTCCACAGGGGGTGAAGAAAAACTGTTTTTT	CASSFSTGGEEKLFF
TRBJ2-2	.	TRBV3-1	once	TGTGCCAGCAGCCGAAGAGGAGGGGAGCTGTTTTTT	CASSRRGGELFF
TRBJ2-2	.	TRBV6-2/TRBV6-3	few	TGTGCCAGCCGAGACGGGGAGCTGTTTTTT	CASRDGELFF
TRBJ2-3	TRBD2	TRBV20-1	.	TGCAGTGCTACAGGACTAGCGGGGGTTGGAGATACGCAGTATTTT	CSATGLAGVGDTQYF
TRBJ2-1	.	TRBV7-3	many	TGTGCCAGCAGCCTGGACTTCAACAATGAGCAGTTCTTC	CASSLDFNNEQFF
TRBJ1-1	.	TRBV5-5	many	TGTGCCAGCAGCTTCACGGCGAACACTGAAGCTTTCTTT	CASSFTANTEAFF
TRBJ2-3	TRBD2	TRBV29-1	.	TGCAGCGTTGGATGGGGGACTAGCCGTACCCCCACAGATACGCAGTATTTT	CSVGWGTSRTPTDTQYF
TRBJ2-2	.	TRBV29-1	.	TGCAGCGTCACTGACTCGAACACCGGGGAGCTGTTTTTT	CSVTDSNTGELFF
TRBJ2-3	.	TRBV20-1	many	TGCAGTGCTAGAAAGGGCCTAGGTGGGCTTGCGGATACGCAGTATTTT	CSARKGLGGLADTQYF
TRBJ2-7	TRBD1	TRBV28	.	TGTGCCAGCAGCCGCCCAGGGGGTACCTACGAGCAGTACTTC	CASSRPGGTYEQYF
TRBJ1-2	.	TRBV10-3	once	TGTGCCATCAGTGAGTCCTCCTGGGAGCGGGGTCGGGACGGCTACACCTTC	CAISESSWERGRDGYTF
TRBJ2-2	.	TRBV4-3	.	TGCGCCAGCAGCCAAGATCGCAGGGGGGGGAACACCGGGGAGCTGTTTTTT	CASSQDRRGGNTGELFF
TRBJ2-2	.	TRBV7-2	few	TGTGCCAGCAGCTCCTCGGCTAGCCCCACCGGGGAGCTGTTTTTT	CASSSSASPTGELFF
TRBJ2-5	TRBD2	TRBV7-9	many	TGTGCCAGCAGGGCTAGCGGGGGCCTCCAAGAGACCCAGTACTTC	CASRASGGLQETQYF
TRBJ2-1	.	TRBV5-1	few	TGCGCCAGCAGGGTTGTGGATGAGCAGTTCTTC	CASRVVDEQFF
TRBJ2-7	TRBD2	TRBV12-3/TRBV12-4	.	TGTGCCAGCAGCACCAGCGGGACTGCAGGGTACGAGCAGTACTTC	CASSTSGTAGYEQYF
TRBJ2-1	TRBD2	TRBV5-1	.	TGCGCCAGCAGCGAAACTAGCGGGAGGGCCGGCAATGAGCAGTTCTTC	CASSETSGRAGNEQFF
TRBJ2-7	.	TRBV28	once	TGTGCCAGCACACGAACCGGACTTTTCTCCTACGAGCAGTACTTC	CASTRTGLFSYEQYF
TRBJ2-7	.	TRBV20-1	few	TGCAGTGCTAACTCCGGGACAAGCTACGAGCAGTACTTC	CSANSGTSYEQYF
TRBJ2-2	TRBD1	TRBV14	few	TGTGCCAGCAGACTAACAGGGGCCACCGGGGAGCTGTTTTTT	CASRLTGATGELFF
TRBJ2-1	TRBD1	TRBV5-1	.	TGCGCCAGCAGCTTAGTACAGGGGGCGCAGAGGGAGCAGTTCTTC	CASSLVQGAQREQFF
TRBJ2-1	.	TRBV6-5	many	TGTGCCAGCAGCCCGGACTGGCAAAGCTCCTACAATGAGCAGTTCTTC	CASSPDWQSSYNEQFF
TRBJ2-5	.	TRBV25-1	medium-sized	TGTGCCAGCAGTGAAGGGGCCGCGGAGACCCAGTACTTC	CASSEGAAETQYF
TRBJ1-1	.	TRBV5-5	many	TGTGCCAGCAGCGGGGACTCTGAAGCTTTCTTT	CASSGDSEAFF
TRBJ2-3	.	TRBV9	.	TGTGCCAGCAGCGTAGATGCAGGGAATGGAGCGCAGTATTTT	CASSVDAGNGAQYF
TRBJ2-2	.	TRBV5-1	.	TGCGCCAGCAGCTTCGGAGGGTTGGACGGGGAGCTGTTTTTT	CASSFGGLDGELFF
TRBJ2-7	.	TRBV6-2/TRBV6-3	.	TGTGCCAGCGCTCGGGGTAGGTACGAGCAGTACTTC	CASARGRYEQYF
TRBJ1-1	.	TRBV29-1	many	TGCAGCGTTGCTTTGGTTACTGAAGCTTTCTTT	CSVALVTEAFF
TRBJ2-3	TRBD2	TRBV28	few	TGTGCCAGCAGTGGAAGACTAGCGGGGGGAACAGATACGCAGTATTTT	CASSGRLAGGTDTQYF
TRBJ2-3	.	TRBV12-3/TRBV12-4	.	TGTGCCAGCAGCCAAGATGGGGGGCGCCTGGATACGCAGTATTTT	CASSQDGGRLDTQYF
TRBJ2-1	TRBD2	TRBV14	.	TGTGCCAGCAGCCAAGCCGGGACTAGGACGTTCTTC	CASSQAGTRTFF
TRBJ2-2	.	TRBV9	.	TGTGCCAGCATGCGGAGTAGCGGATACACCGGGGAGCTGTTTTTT	CASMRSSGYTGELFF
TRBJ2-7	TRBD2	TRBV20-1	.	TGCAGTGCTAGATCAGGGACTAGCGGGAGCTACGAGCAGTACTTC	CSARSGTSGSYEQYF
TRBJ2-1	.	TRBV20-1	many	TGCAGTGCTATTGACCAGGGGACTCTCTCCTACAATGAGCAGTTCTTC	CSAIDQGTLSYNEQFF